The present TCR beta chain was sequenced within a study of cytomegalovirus exposure and HLA in healthy donors. Findings of the study overall: Reports showed the classifier diagnosing cytomegalovirus status with high specificity and sensitivity.

Primers for the PCR totalled 60 Vbeta and 13 Jbeta. Assay used: immunoSEQ multiplex PCR; TCRdb lists only in-frame clones, some missing. The profile shows under 110,000 clones, around three quarters of them singletons. This clone has only a few counts. What it binds is not known. At one boundary the junction diverges from the germline segment, which might be a read error. The TCR sequence derives from a boy between 10 and 17 years old in good health and CMV-seronegative. Sequenced: PBMCs.

Written as DNA, the CDR3 is TGCAGCGTTGGTAACAGTGAAGCTTTCTTT. This translates into CSVGNSEAFF. The chain couples TRBV29-1 to TRBJ1-1; D gene ambiguous. The CDR3 covers 10 residues. Germline V CDR1 and CDR2: SQVTM, ANQGSEA.